This TCR beta chain was observed in a study of T cells after yellow fever vaccination. Study at large: Preparation of fractions with low cell numbers was performed using SMART-Seq v4 Ultra Low Input. Study-level points and caveats: Most primary-vaccination clones reappeared after the booster (approximately 95% CD4, 88% CD8).

5'RACE template switching generated TCR cDNA, adding a universal primer site and UMIs. From the 5' RACE reads, TCRdb called clonotypes with MiXCR, one entry per CDR3 protein. The sample consists of roughly 310,000 distinct CDR3 sequences, approximately 9% of them appearing once. Concerning this clonotype: Its antigen is unknown. At one end, the junction sequence differs from germline, possibly due to a read error.

Here the sequenced sample was PBMCs, taken on the day of the first yellow fever vaccination. This clonotype originated in a man aged 18 to 29 who received the YFV17D yellow fever vaccine.

In DNA, the CDR3 is TGTGCCATCAGCCCCGAGGGGGGTGGCGAAAAACTGTTTTTT. Its translation is CAISPEGGGEKLFF. The J gene is TRBJ1-4, the V gene TRBV5-4, with D tentatively TRBD1 (6 bases). The CDR3 is made up of 14 amino acids. In germline, CDR1 is SGHNT, CDR2 YYREEE (reference sequence).